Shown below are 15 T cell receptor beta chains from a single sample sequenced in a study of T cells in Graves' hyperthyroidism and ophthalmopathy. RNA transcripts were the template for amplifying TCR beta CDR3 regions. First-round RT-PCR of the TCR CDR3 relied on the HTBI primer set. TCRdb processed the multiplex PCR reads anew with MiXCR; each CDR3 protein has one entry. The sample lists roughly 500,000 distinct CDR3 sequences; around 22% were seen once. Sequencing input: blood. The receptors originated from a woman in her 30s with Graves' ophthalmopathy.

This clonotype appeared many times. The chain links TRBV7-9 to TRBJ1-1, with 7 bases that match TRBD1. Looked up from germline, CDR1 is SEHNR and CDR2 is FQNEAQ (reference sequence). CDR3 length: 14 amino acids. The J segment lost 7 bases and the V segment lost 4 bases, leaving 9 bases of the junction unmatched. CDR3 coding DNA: TGTGCCAGCAGCTCGGACAGGACTTATTTTGAAGCTTTCTTT. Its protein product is CASSSDRTYFEAFF. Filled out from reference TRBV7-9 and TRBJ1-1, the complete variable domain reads DTGVSQNPRHKITKRGQNVTFRCDPISEHNRLYWYRQTLGQGPEFLTYFQNEAQLEKSRLLSDRFSAERPKGSFSTLEIQRTEQGDSAMYLCASSSDRTYFEAFFGQGTRLTVV.

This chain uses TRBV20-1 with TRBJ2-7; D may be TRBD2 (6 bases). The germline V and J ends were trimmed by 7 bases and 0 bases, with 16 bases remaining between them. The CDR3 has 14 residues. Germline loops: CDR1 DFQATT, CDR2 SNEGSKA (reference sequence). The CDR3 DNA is TGCAGTGTTAACCGGGACTCAAGCTCCTACGAGCAGTACTTC. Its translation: CSVNRDSSSYEQYF.

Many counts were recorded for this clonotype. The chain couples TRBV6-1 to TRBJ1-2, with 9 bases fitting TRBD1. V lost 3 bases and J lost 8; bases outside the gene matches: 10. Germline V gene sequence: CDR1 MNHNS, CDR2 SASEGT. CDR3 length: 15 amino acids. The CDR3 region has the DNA TGTGCCAGCAGTGAGCCGACAGGGGGGCTTAGGGGCTACACCTTC. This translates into CASSEPTGGLRGYTF.

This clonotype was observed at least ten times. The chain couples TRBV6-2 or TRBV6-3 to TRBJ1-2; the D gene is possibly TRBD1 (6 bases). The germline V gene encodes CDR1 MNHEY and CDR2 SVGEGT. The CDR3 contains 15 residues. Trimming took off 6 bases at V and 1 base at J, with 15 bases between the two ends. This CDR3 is CASRNGGGSNYGYTF. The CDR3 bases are TGTGCCAGCAGAAACGGGGGGGGCAGTAACTATGGCTACACCTTC.

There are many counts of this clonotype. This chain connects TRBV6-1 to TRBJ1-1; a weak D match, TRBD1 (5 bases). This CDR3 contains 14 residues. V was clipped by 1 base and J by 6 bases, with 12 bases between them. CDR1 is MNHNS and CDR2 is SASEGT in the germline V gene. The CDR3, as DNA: TGTGCCAGCAGTGAAGGAGGGACTAAGGCTGAAGCTTTCTTT. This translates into CASSEGGTKAEAFF.

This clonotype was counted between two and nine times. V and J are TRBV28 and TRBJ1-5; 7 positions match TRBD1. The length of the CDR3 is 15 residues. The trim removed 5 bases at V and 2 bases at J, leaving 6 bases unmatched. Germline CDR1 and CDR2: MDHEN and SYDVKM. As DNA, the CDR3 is TGTGCCAGCAGTCCCGCAGGGGGTGGCAATCAGCCCCAGCATTTT. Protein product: CASSPAGGGNQPQHF.

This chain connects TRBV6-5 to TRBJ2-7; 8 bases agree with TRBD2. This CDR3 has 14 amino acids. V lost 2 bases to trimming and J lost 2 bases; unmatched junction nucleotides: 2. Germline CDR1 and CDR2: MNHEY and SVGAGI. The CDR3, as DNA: TGTGCCAGCAGTTACGCGGGAGGCCCCTACGAGCAGTACTTC. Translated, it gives CASSYAGGPYEQYF.

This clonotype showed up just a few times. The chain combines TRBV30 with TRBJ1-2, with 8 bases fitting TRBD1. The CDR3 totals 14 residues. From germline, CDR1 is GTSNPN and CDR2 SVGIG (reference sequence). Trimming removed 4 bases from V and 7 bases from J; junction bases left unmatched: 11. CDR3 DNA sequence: TGTGCCTGGACCACCTCCGGGACAGGACGTGGCTACACCTTC. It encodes CAWTTSGTGRGYTF.

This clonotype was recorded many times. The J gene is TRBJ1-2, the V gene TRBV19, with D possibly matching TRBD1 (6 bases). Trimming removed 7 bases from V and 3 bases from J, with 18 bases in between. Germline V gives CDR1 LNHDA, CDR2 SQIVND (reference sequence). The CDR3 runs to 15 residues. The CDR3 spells CASNPWGPTDYGYTF. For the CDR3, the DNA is TGTGCCAGTAACCCGTGGGGGCCGACGGACTATGGCTACACCTTC.

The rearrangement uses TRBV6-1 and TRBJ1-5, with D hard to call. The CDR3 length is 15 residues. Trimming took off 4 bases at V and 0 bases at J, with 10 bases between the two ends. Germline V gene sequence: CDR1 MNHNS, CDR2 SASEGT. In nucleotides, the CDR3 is TGTGCCAGCAGTGCCTTGACTGATAGCAATCAGCCCCAGCATTTT. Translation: CASSALTDSNQPQHF.

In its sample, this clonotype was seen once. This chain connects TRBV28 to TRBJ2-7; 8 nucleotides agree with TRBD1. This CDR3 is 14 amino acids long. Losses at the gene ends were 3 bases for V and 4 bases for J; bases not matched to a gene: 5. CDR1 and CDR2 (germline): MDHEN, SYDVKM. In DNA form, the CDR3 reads TGTGCCAGCAGTTTTCAGGGGGCCTTTTACGAGCAGTACTTC. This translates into CASSFQGAFYEQYF.

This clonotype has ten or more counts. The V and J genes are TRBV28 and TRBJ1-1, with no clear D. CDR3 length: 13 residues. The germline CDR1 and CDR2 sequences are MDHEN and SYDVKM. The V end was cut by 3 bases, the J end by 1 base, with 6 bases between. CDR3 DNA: TGTGCCAGCAGTTTCCGACGGAACACTGAAGCTTTCTTT. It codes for CASSFRRNTEAFF.

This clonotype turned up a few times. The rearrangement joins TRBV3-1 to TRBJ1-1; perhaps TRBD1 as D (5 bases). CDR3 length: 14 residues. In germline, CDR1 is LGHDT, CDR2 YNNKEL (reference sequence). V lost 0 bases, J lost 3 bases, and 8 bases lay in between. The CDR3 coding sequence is TGTGCCAGCAGCCAAGATCCAGGGCACACTGAAGCTTTCTTT. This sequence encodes CASSQDPGHTEAFF. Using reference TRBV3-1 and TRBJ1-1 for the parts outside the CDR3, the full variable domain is DTAVSQTPKYLVTQMGNDKSIKCEQNLGHDTMYWYKQDSKKFLKIMFSYNNKELIINETVPNRFSPKSPDKAHLNLHINSLELGDSAVYFCASSQDPGHTEAFFGQGTRLTVV.

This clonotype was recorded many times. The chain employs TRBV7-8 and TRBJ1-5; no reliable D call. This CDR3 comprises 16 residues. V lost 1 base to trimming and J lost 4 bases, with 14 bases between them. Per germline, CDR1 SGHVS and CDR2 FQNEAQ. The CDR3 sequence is CASSLGEISTNQPQHF. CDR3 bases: TGTGCCAGCAGCTTAGGGGAAATCAGCACTAATCAGCCCCAGCATTTT.

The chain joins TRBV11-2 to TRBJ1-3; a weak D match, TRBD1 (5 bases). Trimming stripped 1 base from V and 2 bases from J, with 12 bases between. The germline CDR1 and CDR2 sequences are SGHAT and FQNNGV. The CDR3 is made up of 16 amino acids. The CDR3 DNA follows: TGTGCCAGCAGCTTAGGGTCCAGGGTAACTGGAAACACCATATATTTT. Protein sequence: CASSLGSRVTGNTIYF.